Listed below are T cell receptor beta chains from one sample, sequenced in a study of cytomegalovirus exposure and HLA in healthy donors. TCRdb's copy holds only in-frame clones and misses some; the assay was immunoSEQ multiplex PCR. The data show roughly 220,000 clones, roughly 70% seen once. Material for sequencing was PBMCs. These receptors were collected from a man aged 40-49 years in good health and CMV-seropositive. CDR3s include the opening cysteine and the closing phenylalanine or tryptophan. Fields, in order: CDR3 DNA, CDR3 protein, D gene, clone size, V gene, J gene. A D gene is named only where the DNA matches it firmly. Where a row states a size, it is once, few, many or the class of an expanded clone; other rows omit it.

DNA: TGTGCCACCTTACTAGCGGAGAGCACAGATACGCAGTATTTT
CDR3: CATLLAESTDTQYF
D: TRBD2
size: NA
V: TRBV7-9
J: TRBJ2-3

DNA: TGCAGGCCAAAGTCAGGGTCTGGCTACACCTTC
CDR3: CRPKSGSGYTF
D: NA
size: NA
V: TRBV20-1
J: TRBJ1-2

DNA: TGTGCCAGCAGCTTAGATCTGAGGGTGGTTGGCGGCTACACCTTC
CDR3: CASSLDLRVVGGYTF
D: NA
size: NA
V: TRBV11-2
J: TRBJ1-2

DNA: TGCGCCAGCAGCTTTCAACAGGGACCTTCCTATAATTCACCCCTCCACTTT
CDR3: CASSFQQGPSYNSPLHF
D: NA
size: NA
V: TRBV5-1
J: TRBJ1-6

DNA: TGTGCCAGCCTAGCGGGCTCAAACCCAGATACGCAGTATTTT
CDR3: CASLAGSNPDTQYF
D: TRBD2
size: NA
V: TRBV19
J: TRBJ2-3

DNA: TGTGCCAGCAGGATGACCGAGGGCGGTAATTCACCCCTCCACTTT
CDR3: CASRMTEGGNSPLHF
D: NA
size: few
V: TRBV2
J: TRBJ1-6

DNA: TGCGCCAGCAGACACCTAGCGGGGGGATACGAGCAGTACTTC
CDR3: CASRHLAGGYEQYF
D: TRBD2
size: NA
V: TRBV10-2
J: TRBJ2-7

DNA: TGTGCCAGCAGCGTGCAGGGTTATGAGCAGTTCTTC
CDR3: CASSVQGYEQFF
D: NA
size: NA
V: TRBV9
J: TRBJ2-1

DNA: TGTGCCAGCAGCCAAGGCCTAGCGAGCTACAATGAGCAGTTCTTC
CDR3: CASSQGLASYNEQFF
D: NA
size: NA
V: TRBV4-2
J: TRBJ2-1

DNA: TGCGCCAGCAGCTTGGCCGGGCGGGGGACCGGGGAGCTGTTTTTT
CDR3: CASSLAGRGTGELFF
D: TRBD2
size: NA
V: TRBV5-1
J: TRBJ2-2

DNA: TGTGCCAGCTCACCAAATCGGGACACCCTAAACACCATATATTTT
CDR3: CASSPNRDTLNTIYF
D: NA
size: few
V: TRBV18
J: TRBJ1-3

DNA: TGTGCCAGCACCCCTAATGACAGGGTAACCGGGGAGCTGTTTTTT
CDR3: CASTPNDRVTGELFF
D: TRBD1
size: NA
V: TRBV6-1
J: TRBJ2-2

DNA: TGTGCCAGCAGCTACGCAGGGCTCGAGCAGTACTTC
CDR3: CASSYAGLEQYF
D: NA
size: NA
V: TRBV25-1
J: TRBJ2-7

DNA: TGTGCCAGCAAGGGGCCATCTCGGGCCACTGAAGCTTTCTTT
CDR3: CASKGPSRATEAFF
D: NA
size: few
V: TRBV6-5
J: TRBJ1-1

DNA: TGTGCCAGCAGGGCTAGCGGGGGGGCCCCGCAGTACTTC
CDR3: CASRASGGAPQYF
D: TRBD2
size: once
V: TRBV2
J: TRBJ2-7

DNA: TGTGCCAGCAGCCCTAAGGAGCTTAAGACCGGGGAGCTGTTTTTT
CDR3: CASSPKELKTGELFF
D: NA
size: NA
V: TRBV7-2
J: TRBJ2-2

DNA: TGTGCCAGCAGCCAAGATATGGACAGGGAGTATGGCTACACCTTC
CDR3: CASSQDMDREYGYTF
D: TRBD1
size: NA
V: TRBV13
J: TRBJ1-2

DNA: TGCGCCAGCAGCCTAGGACAGGGACTCACTGAAGCTTTCTTT
CDR3: CASSLGQGLTEAFF
D: TRBD1
size: NA
V: TRBV4-1
J: TRBJ1-1

DNA: TGTGCCAGCAGTGAGGAGGCCAACCCAAACATTAACTATGGCTACACCTTC
CDR3: CASSEEANPNINYGYTF
D: NA
size: NA
V: TRBV2
J: TRBJ1-2

DNA: TGTGCCAGCAGCTCGGGGTTCAATCAGCCCCAGCATTTT
CDR3: CASSSGFNQPQHF
D: NA
size: once
V: TRBV5-6
J: TRBJ1-5

DNA: TGTGCCAGCAGTGAGGGGGCTGGCTATGGCTACACCTTC
CDR3: CASSEGAGYGYTF
D: TRBD1
size: NA
V: TRBV27
J: TRBJ1-2

DNA: TGTGCCAGTAGTATGGCAGGGTATTTTACCGGGGAGCTGTTTTTT
CDR3: CASSMAGYFTGELFF
D: NA
size: NA
V: TRBV19
J: TRBJ2-2

DNA: TGTGCCAGCAGCCTTACTCGGGGGACAGGGAACGAGCAGTACTTC
CDR3: CASSLTRGTGNEQYF
D: TRBD1
size: NA
V: TRBV7-2
J: TRBJ2-7

DNA: TGTGCCAGCAGCTTACAGGGGATCTACAATGAGCAGTTCTTC
CDR3: CASSLQGIYNEQFF
D: NA
size: NA
V: TRBV11-2
J: TRBJ2-1

DNA: TGCGCCAGCAGCTCCCTCGGGGGTCATGGATCACCCCTCCACTTT
CDR3: CASSSLGGHGSPLHF
D: NA
size: NA
V: TRBV5-1
J: TRBJ1-6

DNA: TGTGCCAGCTCACCACGGTCGGCTAATGAAAAACTGTTTTTT
CDR3: CASSPRSANEKLFF
D: NA
size: NA
V: TRBV18
J: TRBJ1-4

DNA: TGTGCCAGCAGCGGTACCTTCGGGGGGAGCACAGATACGCAGTATTTT
CDR3: CASSGTFGGSTDTQYF
D: TRBD2
size: once
V: TRBV9
J: TRBJ2-3

DNA: TGTGCCAGCAGCGTAGGACAGGGGGCGGGGGGCACTGAAGCTTTCTTT
CDR3: CASSVGQGAGGTEAFF
D: TRBD1
size: NA
V: TRBV9
J: TRBJ1-1

DNA: TGTGCCAGCAGTGAAACGGACAGGGAAACATTGAACACTGAAGCTTTCTTT
CDR3: CASSETDRETLNTEAFF
D: TRBD1
size: NA
V: TRBV6-1
J: TRBJ1-1

DNA: TGTGCCAGCTCACCCCTAAGCGGGGGGGCGACAGATACGCAGTATTTT
CDR3: CASSPLSGGATDTQYF
D: TRBD2
size: NA
V: TRBV18
J: TRBJ2-3

DNA: TGTTCCAGCAGCTCTCGACGTTCAGGAGATACGCAGTATTTT
CDR3: CSSSSRRSGDTQYF
D: NA
size: NA
V: TRBV7-9
J: TRBJ2-3

DNA: TGTGCCAGCAGTGGCCCTTCAGGGGTCCTCACAGATACGCAGTATTTT
CDR3: CASSGPSGVLTDTQYF
D: NA
size: few
V: TRBV6-1
J: TRBJ2-3

DNA: TGCGCCAGCAGCCAAGCGCCAGGGGGAGGCTATGGCTACACCTTC
CDR3: CASSQAPGGGYGYTF
D: TRBD1
size: NA
V: TRBV4-1
J: TRBJ1-2

DNA: TGTGCCAGCAGCTCCGTACAGGGCGCGAGCTCCTACAATGAGCAGTTCTTC
CDR3: CASSSVQGASSYNEQFF
D: NA
size: NA
V: TRBV5-5
J: TRBJ2-1

DNA: TGTGCCAGCAGTTTCAACAATGAGCAGTTCTTC
CDR3: CASSFNNEQFF
D: NA
size: NA
V: TRBV27
J: TRBJ2-1

DNA: TGCGCCAGCAGCTACGGACAGGGGGAAGCTTTCTTT
CDR3: CASSYGQGEAFF
D: TRBD1
size: NA
V: TRBV5-1
J: TRBJ1-1

DNA: TGCGCCAGCAGCTTAACAGGGATTTCCTACGAGCAGTACTTC
CDR3: CASSLTGISYEQYF
D: NA
size: NA
V: TRBV5-1
J: TRBJ2-7

DNA: TGCGCCAGCAGCTTGGAAGGGTACAGGGGGCAGTTCTTC
CDR3: CASSLEGYRGQFF
D: TRBD1
size: NA
V: TRBV5-1
J: TRBJ2-1

DNA: TGTTCCAGCAGCGGGGCGGCGCGCATACAAGAGACCCAGTACTTC
CDR3: CSSSGAARIQETQYF
D: TRBD2
size: NA
V: TRBV7-9
J: TRBJ2-5

DNA: TGTGCCAGCAGCCCAGATGCAGGGAACTCTGGAAACACCATATATTTT
CDR3: CASSPDAGNSGNTIYF
D: NA
size: few
V: TRBV11-2
J: TRBJ1-3

DNA: TGCGCCAGCAGCCTTGGAGGGAGGGAAAGGAATAATTCACCCCTCCACTTT
CDR3: CASSLGGRERNNSPLHF
D: NA
size: NA
V: TRBV4-1
J: TRBJ1-6

DNA: TGTGCCAGCAGCTTCCAAGGGACTTTATCTGGAAACACCATATATTTT
CDR3: CASSFQGTLSGNTIYF
D: NA
size: NA
V: TRBV5-4
J: TRBJ1-3

DNA: TGTGCCAGCAGTTACAGGGGATCTGGGGCCAACGTCCTGACTTTC
CDR3: CASSYRGSGANVLTF
D: NA
size: few
V: TRBV6-6
J: TRBJ2-6

DNA: TGTGCCAGCAGTTTATCGGGCAGGGGTCACTATGGCTACACCTTC
CDR3: CASSLSGRGHYGYTF
D: NA
size: NA
V: TRBV27
J: TRBJ1-2

DNA: TGTGCCAGCAGCCCGGCCGGACAGTACACCGGGGAGCTGTTTTTT
CDR3: CASSPAGQYTGELFF
D: NA
size: once
V: TRBV5-4
J: TRBJ2-2

DNA: TGTGCCACCAGCAGAGGCTACAGGGGGGGCACCGGGGAGCTGTTTTTT
CDR3: CATSRGYRGGTGELFF
D: NA
size: NA
V: TRBV15
J: TRBJ2-2

DNA: TGCGCCAGCAGGTCAACCGGCCGAGGGGAAAAACTGTTTTTT
CDR3: CASRSTGRGEKLFF
D: NA
size: NA
V: TRBV5-1
J: TRBJ1-4